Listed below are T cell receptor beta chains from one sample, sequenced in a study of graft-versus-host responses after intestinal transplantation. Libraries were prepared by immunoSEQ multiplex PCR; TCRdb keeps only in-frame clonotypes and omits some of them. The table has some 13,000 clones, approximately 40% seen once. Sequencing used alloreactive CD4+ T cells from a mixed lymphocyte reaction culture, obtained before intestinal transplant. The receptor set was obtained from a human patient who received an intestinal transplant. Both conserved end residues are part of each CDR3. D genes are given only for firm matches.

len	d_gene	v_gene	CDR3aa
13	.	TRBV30	CAWSRQPFEKLFF
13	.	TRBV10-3	CAISESNWNTIYF
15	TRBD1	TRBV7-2	CASRLSPGTGFGAFF
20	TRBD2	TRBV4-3	CASSQDWFLAGGVSYNEQFF
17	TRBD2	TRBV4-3	CASSQDEGGGSKNIQYF
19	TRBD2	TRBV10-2	CASSPPLAGGLKRANVLTF
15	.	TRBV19	CASSIRREAYNEQFF
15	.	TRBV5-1	CASSLGPSNTGELFF
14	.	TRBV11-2	CASSFLPQRDTQYF
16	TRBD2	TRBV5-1	CASSSLAGGRTDTQYF
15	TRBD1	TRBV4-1	CASSLRAGGNTEAFF
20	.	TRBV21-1	CASSKVGWGLTSGGYNEQFF
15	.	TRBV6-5	CASSTPAGGDTEAFF
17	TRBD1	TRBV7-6	CASSLGTGQISGNTIYF
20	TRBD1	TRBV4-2	CASSRETNPAGRQGFSPLHF
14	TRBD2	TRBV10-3	CAIRGRVSTDTQYF
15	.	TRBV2	CASPERGGLNYGYTF